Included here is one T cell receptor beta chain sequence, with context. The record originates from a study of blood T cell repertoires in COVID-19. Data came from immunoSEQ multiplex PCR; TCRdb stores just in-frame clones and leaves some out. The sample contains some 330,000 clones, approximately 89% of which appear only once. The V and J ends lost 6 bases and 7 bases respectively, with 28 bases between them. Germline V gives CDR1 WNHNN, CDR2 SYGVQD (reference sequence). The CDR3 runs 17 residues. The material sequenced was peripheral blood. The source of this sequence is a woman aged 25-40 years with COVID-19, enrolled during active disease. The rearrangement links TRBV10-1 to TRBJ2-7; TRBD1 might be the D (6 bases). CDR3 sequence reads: CASRSYRRTDSWWEQYF. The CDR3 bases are TGCGCCAGCAGGTCTTACCGAAGGACAGATTCGTGGTGGGAGCAGTACTTC.